The clone carrying this T cell receptor (beta chain) was counted many times. These data are taken from a study of T cells after yellow fever vaccination. Using its own MiXCR run on the 5' RACE reads, TCRdb lists one record per CDR3 protein. The table records some 32,000 distinct CDR3 sequences, 4.4% of them present only once. The origin of this receptor is a man aged 25-40 years who received the YFV17D yellow fever vaccine. The sample here was CD8+ T cells sorted from PBMCs, taken 5 days after the yellow fever booster vaccination.

The CDR3 nucleotides are TGCAGTGCTAGGGACTCTCTCATGGAGACCCAGTACTTC. It yields the protein CSARDSLMETQYF. The rearrangement joins TRBV20-1 to TRBJ2-5; D may be TRBD2 (5 bases). From germline, CDR1 is DFQATT and CDR2 SNEGSKA (reference sequence). Trimming removed 3 bases from V and 5 bases from J, with 13 bases in between. The CDR3 is 13 residues long.